This TCR beta chain was found in a study of blood T cell repertoires in COVID-19. Across the study: The United States, Italy and Spain provided the acute and convalescent COVID-19 samples. T cells, B-cell-depleted T cells, or PBMCs supplied cDNA or gDNA.

Trimming removed 4 bases from V and 3 bases from J; junction bases left unmatched: 7. CDR1 SGDLS and CDR2 YYNGEE come from the germline V gene. This CDR3 has 15 residues. Participant reports of clinical history set cohort assignment. The data were produced by immunoSEQ multiplex PCR, yet TCRdb's version contains in-frame clones alone and is incomplete. The profile shows over 200,000 clones, 80% to 90% of them singletons. The TCR originated in a man in his forties or fifties who had recovered from COVID-19. Specimen: PBMCs or T cells enriched from blood (not recorded which). This chain joins TRBV9 and TRBJ1-5; 7 nucleotides agree with TRBD1. Here the CDR3 reads CASSQTGEVNQPQHF. The DNA of the CDR3 is TGTGCCAGCAGCCAAACAGGGGAGGTCAATCAGCCCCAGCATTTT.